This is a list of T cell receptor beta chains from one sample in a study of T cells of healthy individuals. TCRdb fed the 5' RACE reads into MiXCR, producing one record per CDR3 protein. The table shows around 63,000 distinct CDR3 sequences, with 16% occurring only once. These TCRs come from a human donor in good health. CDR3s include the opening cysteine and the closing phenylalanine or tryptophan. Each record gives: CDR3 protein, V gene, D gene. The D gene is left open where the match is weak.

CASSPRLAGQFF TRBV25-1 TRBD2
CASREGQQETQYF TRBV5-1 TRBD1
CATSEVRDTQYF TRBV2 .
CSVRVAAGGHGYTF TRBV29-1 .
CASSLGIGENTEAFF TRBV28 .
CASSFETGGEKLFF TRBV11-2 TRBD1
CASRTQTHQETQYF TRBV2 .
CASRPGQGQNIQYF TRBV19 TRBD1
CASSPGTGEKLFF TRBV14 TRBD1
CASSQGQGRRQYF TRBV3-1 .
CASSFLETTRTEAFF TRBV5-6 .
CASSQEWTGTYEQYF TRBV3-1 TRBD1
CASSFAGGNSPLHF TRBV12-3/TRBV12-4 .
CASATERGNTEAFF TRBV7-8 .
CASSQGGLAGRNEQFF TRBV4-1 TRBD2
CASRASGANVLTF TRBV2 .
CSAEGRGKGYTF TRBV29-1 .
CASTAPGGPMDEQFF TRBV12-3/TRBV12-4 TRBD2
CASSLITDTQYF TRBV28 .
CASSSSRTGDTQYF TRBV5-1 .
CASSQDPWPGSGNTIYF TRBV4-1 .
CASSSGQPYEQYF TRBV19 .
CASNGPAIGEQFF TRBV6-1 .
CATMGSGRHNEQFF TRBV15 .
CASSPQGSSYNEQFF TRBV18 .